This TCR beta chain originates from a study of monozygotic twins with inflammatory bowel disease. Each donor gave about 2.5 ml of peripheral blood. Looked up from germline, CDR1 is SEHNR and CDR2 is FQNEAQ (reference sequence). The CDR3 length is 14 residues. General observations from the study: Versus healthy twins, IBD patients showed fewer clonotypes shared with others, especially with disease activity. Healthy co-twins had higher TCRbeta inverse Simpson diversity than their IBD twins. Treatment differences in immunosuppression may have added variability to the repertoires of patients.

TCRdb re-called the 5' RACE reads and shows each CDR3 protein once, DNA omitted. The sample totals 200,000 to 250,000 distinct CDR3 sequences; its top ten clones hold 7.5% to 9.5%. Comment on this clonotype: What it binds is not known.

The chain carries TRBV7-9 and TRBJ2-1; TCRdb's D call of TRBD1 is untestable without DNA. The TCR sequence derives from a human donor with ulcerative colitis or Crohn's disease, or a healthy co-twin of an affected twin (not recorded which). The sequencing sample was made of blood. The chain's CDR3 is CATRDGRASNEQFF. Variable domain in full (rest from reference TRBV7-9 and TRBJ2-1): DTGVSQNPRHKITKRGQNVTFRCDPISEHNRLYWYRQTLGQGPEFLTYFQNEAQLEKSRLLSDRFSAERPKGSFSTLEIQRTEQGDSAMYLCATRDGRASNEQFFGPGTRLTVL.